This T cell receptor beta chain was sequenced during a study of shared clonotypes between healthy human individuals. General study results and limits: Represented diversity (both genetic and exposure-history) was limited by the small number of donors. With a handful of donors compared, about 5.2% of naive CD4 clonotypes were shared. Memory subsets had estimated richness that was generally smaller than that of naive subsets.

A remark on this clone: Its antigen is unidentified.

CD45RO negativity and positive selection for CCR7 defined naive CD8 cells, a population that excluded terminally differentiated effector memory CD45RA+ cells. Within Nashville, Tennessee resided all donors, each a Caucasian adult. Measured with immunoSEQ multiplex PCR; TCRdb has only the in-frame clones, and not every one. In the table there are over 800,000 clones, almost 95% of which are singletons. The V gene's germline CDR1 is SGHKS and CDR2 YYEKEE (reference sequence). The CDR3 runs to 14 residues. The V end was cut by 4 bases, the J end by 2 bases, with 13 bases between. This chain joins TRBV5-5 and TRBJ2-7; tentative D call: TRBD1 (6 bases). The receptor's source is a man aged 25 to 40 in good health. Sequenced input: naive CD8+ T cells sorted from blood. CDR3 loop: CASSLGTSAYEQYF. The CDR3 DNA reads as TGTGCCAGCAGCCTAGGGACATCCGCCTACGAGCAGTACTTC.